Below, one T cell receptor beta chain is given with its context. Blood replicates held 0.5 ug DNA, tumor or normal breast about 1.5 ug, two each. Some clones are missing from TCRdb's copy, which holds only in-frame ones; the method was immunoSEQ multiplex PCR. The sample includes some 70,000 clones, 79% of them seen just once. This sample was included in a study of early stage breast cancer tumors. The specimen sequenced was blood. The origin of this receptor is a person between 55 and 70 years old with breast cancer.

The CDR3 region has the DNA TGCGCCAGCAGGGCTCCTCTGGTAGCGGGGCAAAACACCGGGGAGCTGTTTTTT. Amino acid sequence: CASRAPLVAGQNTGELFF. The V and J genes are TRBV10-2 and TRBJ2-2; TRBD2 matches 8 bases. V trimming: 6 bases; J trimming: 2 bases; junction bases outside the gene matches: 14. CDR3 length: 18 amino acids. The germline V gene has CDR1 WSHSY and CDR2 SAAADI.